The 9 T cell receptor beta chains below were found in one sample sequenced in a study of shared clonotypes between healthy human individuals. CD8 cells regarded as naive lacked CD45RO, were positively chosen for CCR7, and omitted terminally differentiated effector memory CD45RA+ cells. Sequenced by immunoSEQ multiplex PCR; TCRdb stores in-frame clones only, minus some. This sample yields about 1,800,000 clones, of which just under 95% are seen a single time; roughly 1.2% belongs to the top ten. The sequenced material came from naive CD8+ T cells sorted from blood. All receptors come from a man between 18 and 29 years old in good health.

This clone has a handful of counts. The chain links TRBV6-5 to TRBJ2-7, with TRBD2 matching over 11 bases. V trimming: 1 base; J trimming: 3 bases; junction bases outside the gene matches: 2. The CDR3 length is 15 residues. The V gene's germline CDR1 is MNHEY and CDR2 SVGAGI. CDR3 sequence reads: CASSYYGTSGYEQYF. The CDR3 DNA follows: TGTGCCAGCAGTTACTATGGGACTAGCGGCTACGAGCAGTACTTC.

The chain combines TRBV7-9 with TRBJ1-1; a possible D gene is TRBD1 (6 bases). The CDR3 covers 13 residues. V lost 4 bases to trimming and J lost 5 bases, with 11 bases between them. Germline values: CDR1 SEHNR, CDR2 FQNEAQ (reference sequence). CDR3 sequence: CASSSSGATEAFF. CDR3 nucleotides: TGTGCCAGCAGCTCGTCGGGGGCGACTGAAGCTTTCTTT.

The chain carries TRBV5-8 and TRBJ2-3; the D gene could be TRBD1 or TRBD2 (6 bases each). V lost 0 bases and J 3 bases, leaving 17 bases between the germline ends. The CDR3 spans 17 residues. Looked up from germline, CDR1 is SGHTS and CDR2 is YDEGEE. In DNA, the CDR3 is TGTGCCAGCAGCTTGGCGGGGGCGTTGCTCGGGACAGATACGCAGTATTTT. This encodes CASSLAGALLGTDTQYF. Using reference TRBV5-8 and TRBJ2-3 for the parts outside the CDR3, the full variable domain is EAGVTQSPTHLIKTRGQQATLRCSPISGHTSVYWYQQALGLGLQFLLWYDEGEERNRGNFPPRFSGRQFPNYSSELNVNALELEDSALYLCASSLAGALLGTDTQYFGPGTRLTVL.

V usage is TRBV7-9 and J usage is TRBJ2-1, with D perhaps matching TRBD2 (6 bases). CDR3 length: 13 residues. The germline V gene encodes CDR1 SEHNR and CDR2 FQNEAQ (reference sequence). V lost 5 bases to trimming and J lost 8 bases, with 13 bases between them. The CDR3, as DNA: TGTGCCAGCAGCCCATCCCCTAGCGATGAGCAGTTCTTC. It codes for CASSPSPSDEQFF.

Only one count was recorded for this clone. J is TRBJ2-3 and V is TRBV7-9; D remains unclear. The CDR3 covers 16 residues. Germline CDR1 reads SEHNR; CDR2 reads FQNEAQ (reference sequence). The V end was cut by 3 bases, the J end by 0 bases, with 13 bases between. The CDR3 reads CASSFGQASSTDTQYF. For the CDR3, the DNA is TGTGCCAGCAGCTTCGGGCAGGCTTCTAGCACAGATACGCAGTATTTT. Full variable domain (rest looked up from reference TRBV7-9 and TRBJ2-3): DTGVSQNPRHKITKRGQNVTFRCDPISEHNRLYWYRQTLGQGPEFLTYFQNEAQLEKSRLLSDRFSAERPKGSFSTLEIQRTEQGDSAMYLCASSFGQASSTDTQYFGPGTRLTVL.

V and J are TRBV10-2 and TRBJ2-1, with 11 bases that match TRBD2. This CDR3 contains 15 residues. Germline V gives CDR1 WSHSY, CDR2 SAAADI. The junction had 5 bases not matched to a gene; V was cut back by 6 bases and J by 4 bases. The CDR3: CASSPTSGVYNEQFF. The CDR3 region has the DNA TGCGCCAGCAGCCCGACTAGCGGGGTTTACAATGAGCAGTTCTTC.

The chain couples TRBV28 to TRBJ1-4; D gene ambiguous. This CDR3 is 13 amino acids long. From germline, CDR1 is MDHEN and CDR2 SYDVKM. V lost 4 bases to trimming and J lost 2 bases, with 5 bases between them. The CDR3 nucleotides read TGTGCCAGCAGTTCACGTACTAATGAAAAACTGTTTTTT. Translating it yields CASSSRTNEKLFF.

The chain couples TRBV7-9 to TRBJ1-2; tentatively, D is TRBD1 (5 bases). Per the germline V gene, CDR1 is SEHNR and CDR2 is FQNEAQ (reference sequence). The V end was cut by 3 bases, the J end by 4 bases, with 9 bases between. The CDR3 length is 13 residues. CDR3 sequence: CASSFQGGYGYTF. CDR3 DNA: TGTGCCAGCAGCTTTCAGGGCGGCTATGGCTACACCTTC. The variable domain in full, completed from reference TRBV7-9 and TRBJ1-2, reads DTGVSQNPRHKITKRGQNVTFRCDPISEHNRLYWYRQTLGQGPEFLTYFQNEAQLEKSRLLSDRFSAERPKGSFSTLEIQRTEQGDSAMYLCASSFQGGYGYTFGSGTRLTVV.

The rearrangement links TRBV6-5 to TRBJ1-3, with 8 positions matching TRBD1. CDR1 MNHEY and CDR2 SVGAGI come from the germline V gene. The CDR3 covers 13 residues. V trimming: 10 bases; J trimming: 2 bases; junction bases outside the gene matches: 4. CDR3 region: CATSTGAGNTIYF. The CDR3 nucleotides are TGTGCCACCTCGACAGGGGCTGGAAACACCATATATTTT.